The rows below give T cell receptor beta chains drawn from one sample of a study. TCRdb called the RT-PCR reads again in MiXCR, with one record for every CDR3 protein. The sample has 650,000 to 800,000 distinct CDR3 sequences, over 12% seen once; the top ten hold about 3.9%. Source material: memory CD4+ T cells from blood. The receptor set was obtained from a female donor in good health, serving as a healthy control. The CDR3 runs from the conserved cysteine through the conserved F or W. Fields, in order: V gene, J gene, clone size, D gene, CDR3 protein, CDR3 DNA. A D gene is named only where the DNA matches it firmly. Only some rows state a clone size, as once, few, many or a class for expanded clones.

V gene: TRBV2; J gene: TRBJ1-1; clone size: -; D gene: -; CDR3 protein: CASYQQEGTEAFF; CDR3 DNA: TGTGCCAGCTACCAACAGGAAGGCACTGAAGCTTTCTTT
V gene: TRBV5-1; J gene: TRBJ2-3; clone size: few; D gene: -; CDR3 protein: CASSFTGLTDTQYF; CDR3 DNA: TGCGCCAGCAGCTTTACAGGACTCACAGATACGCAGTATTTT
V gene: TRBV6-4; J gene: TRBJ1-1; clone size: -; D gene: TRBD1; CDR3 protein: CASSADRGLNTEAFF; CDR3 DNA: TGTGCCAGCAGTGCCGACAGGGGGTTGAACACTGAAGCTTTCTTT
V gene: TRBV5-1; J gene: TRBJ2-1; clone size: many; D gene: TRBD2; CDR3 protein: CASSIGLAESNEQFF; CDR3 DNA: TGCGCCAGCAGCATCGGACTAGCGGAAAGCAATGAGCAGTTCTTC
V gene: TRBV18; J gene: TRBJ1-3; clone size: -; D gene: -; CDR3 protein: CASSPLGTYSGNTIYF; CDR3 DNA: TGTGCCAGCTCACCACTGGGAACCTACTCTGGAAACACCATATATTTT
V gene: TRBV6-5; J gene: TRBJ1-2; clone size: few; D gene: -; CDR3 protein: CASSYSSGGAALFGYTF; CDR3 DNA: TGTGCCAGCAGTTACTCGAGTGGGGGTGCAGCCCTTTTTGGCTACACCTTC
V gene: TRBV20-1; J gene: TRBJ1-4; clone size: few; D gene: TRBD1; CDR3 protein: CSAPRRDRGNEKLFF; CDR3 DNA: TGCAGTGCTCCCCGCCGGGACAGGGGAAATGAAAAACTGTTTTTT
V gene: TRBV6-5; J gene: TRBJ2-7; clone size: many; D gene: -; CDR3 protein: CASYPRFGGQTIYELYF; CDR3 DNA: TGTGCCAGCTACCCCCGGTTCGGAGGACAGACCATCTACGAGCTGTACTTC
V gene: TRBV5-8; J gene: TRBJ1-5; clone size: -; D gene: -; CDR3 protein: CASSYGTGRNQPQHF; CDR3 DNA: TGTGCCAGCAGCTACGGGACTGGGCGCAATCAGCCCCAGCATTTT
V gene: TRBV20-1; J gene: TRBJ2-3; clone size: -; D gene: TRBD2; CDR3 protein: CSARDGTSGRAIDTQYF; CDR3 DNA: TGCAGTGCTAGAGATGGGACTAGCGGGAGGGCCATAGATACGCAGTATTTT
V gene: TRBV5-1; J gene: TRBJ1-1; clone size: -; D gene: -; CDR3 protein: CASSVSTVNTEAFF; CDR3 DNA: TGCGCCAGCAGCGTCAGTACGGTGAACACTGAAGCTTTCTTT
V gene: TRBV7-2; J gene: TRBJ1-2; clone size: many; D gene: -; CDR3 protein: CASSQDPNPSYGYTF; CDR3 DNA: TGTGCCAGCAGCCAAGACCCGAACCCAAGCTATGGCTACACCTTC
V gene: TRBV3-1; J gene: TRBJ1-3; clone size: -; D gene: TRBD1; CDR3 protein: CASSQNRGSNTIYF; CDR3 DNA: TGTGCCAGCAGCCAAAACAGGGGGTCGAACACCATATATTTT
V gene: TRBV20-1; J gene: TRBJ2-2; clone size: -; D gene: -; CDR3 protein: CSAPILTGSYTGELFF; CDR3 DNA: TGCAGTGCTCCTATCTTGACAGGATCCTACACCGGGGAGCTGTTTTTT
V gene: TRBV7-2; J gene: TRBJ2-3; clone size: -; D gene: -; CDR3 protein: CASSSQGGRTDTQYF; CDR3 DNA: TGTGCCAGCAGCTCCCAAGGGGGGCGAACAGATACGCAGTATTTT
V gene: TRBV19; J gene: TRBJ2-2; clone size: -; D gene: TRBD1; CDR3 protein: CASSNGQGGTGELFF; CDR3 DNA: TGTGCCAGTAGTAACGGACAGGGGGGCACCGGGGAGCTGTTTTTT
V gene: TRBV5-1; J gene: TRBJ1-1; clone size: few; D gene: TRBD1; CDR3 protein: CASSPETGQNTEAFF; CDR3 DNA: TGCGCCAGCAGCCCAGAGACAGGGCAGAACACTGAAGCTTTCTTT
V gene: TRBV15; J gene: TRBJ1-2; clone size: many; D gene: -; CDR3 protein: CATSRDPVSYGYTF; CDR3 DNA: TGTGCCACCAGCAGAGATCCCGTCTCCTATGGCTACACCTTC
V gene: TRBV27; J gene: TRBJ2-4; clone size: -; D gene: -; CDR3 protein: CASSSPGEGNIQYF; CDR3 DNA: TGTGCCAGCAGTTCTCCAGGGGAAGGAAACATTCAGTACTTC
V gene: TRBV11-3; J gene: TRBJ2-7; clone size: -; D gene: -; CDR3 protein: CASSPGGRPYEQYF; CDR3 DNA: TGTGCCAGCAGCCCAGGCGGCCGACCCTACGAGCAGTACTTC
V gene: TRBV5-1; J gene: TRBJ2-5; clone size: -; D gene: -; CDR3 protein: CASSFAGGGETQYF; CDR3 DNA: TGCGCCAGCAGCTTCGCAGGGGGAGGTGAGACCCAGTACTTC
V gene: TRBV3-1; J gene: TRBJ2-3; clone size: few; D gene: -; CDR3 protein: CASEDGGTDTQYF; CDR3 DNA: TGTGCCAGCGAGGACGGGGGCACAGATACGCAGTATTTT
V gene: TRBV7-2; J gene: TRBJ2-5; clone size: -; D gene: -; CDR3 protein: CASSLVGAYQGETQYF; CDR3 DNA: TGTGCCAGCAGCTTAGTGGGGGCCTACCAGGGAGAGACCCAGTACTTC
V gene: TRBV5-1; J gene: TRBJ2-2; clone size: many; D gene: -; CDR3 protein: CASSSEGENTGELFF; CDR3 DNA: TGCGCCAGCAGCTCGGAGGGAGAGAACACCGGGGAGCTGTTTTTT
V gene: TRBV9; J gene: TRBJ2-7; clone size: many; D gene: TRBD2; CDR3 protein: CASSVETSGSRYEQYF; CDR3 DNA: TGTGCCAGCAGCGTAGAGACTAGCGGGAGTCGATACGAGCAGTACTTC
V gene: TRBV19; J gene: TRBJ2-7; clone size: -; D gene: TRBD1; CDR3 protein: CASSVRDRFYEQYF; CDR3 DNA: TGTGCCAGTAGTGTCCGGGACAGGTTTTACGAGCAGTACTTC
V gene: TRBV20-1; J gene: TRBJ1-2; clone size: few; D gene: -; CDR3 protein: CSAYQANYGYTF; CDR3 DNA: TGCAGTGCATATCAGGCTAACTATGGCTACACCTTC
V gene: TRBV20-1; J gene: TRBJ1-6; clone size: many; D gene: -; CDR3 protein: CSARGLPGDNSPLHF; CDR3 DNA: TGCAGTGCTAGGGGACTTCCTGGGGATAATTCACCCCTCCACTTT
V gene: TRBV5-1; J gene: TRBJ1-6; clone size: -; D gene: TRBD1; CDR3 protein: CASSLEAGGNSPLHF; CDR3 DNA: TGCGCCAGCAGCTTGGAGGCAGGGGGAAATTCACCCCTCCACTTT
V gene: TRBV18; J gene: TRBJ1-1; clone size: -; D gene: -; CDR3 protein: CASSPTMDTEAFF; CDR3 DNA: TGTGCCAGCTCACCTACCATGGACACTGAAGCTTTCTTT
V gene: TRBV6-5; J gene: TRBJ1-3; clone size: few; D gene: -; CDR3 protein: CASTKRALGGNTIYF; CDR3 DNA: TGTGCCAGCACCAAACGGGCCCTGGGTGGAAACACCATATATTTT
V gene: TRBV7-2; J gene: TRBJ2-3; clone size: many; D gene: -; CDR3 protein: CASSFGLGTQYF; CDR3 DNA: TGTGCCAGCAGCTTCGGTCTGGGTACGCAGTATTTT
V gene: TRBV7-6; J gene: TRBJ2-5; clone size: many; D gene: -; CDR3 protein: CASSLGGQPSQETQYF; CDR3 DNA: TGTGCCAGCAGCTTGGGGGGACAGCCAAGTCAAGAGACCCAGTACTTC
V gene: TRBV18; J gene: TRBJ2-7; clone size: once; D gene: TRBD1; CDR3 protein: CASSRNPIGGTGSYEQYF; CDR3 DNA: TGTGCCAGCTCGCGCAACCCCATAGGAGGGACAGGTTCCTACGAGCAGTACTTC
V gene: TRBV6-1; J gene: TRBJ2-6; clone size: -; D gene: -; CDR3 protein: CASSELGGAGTGANVLTF; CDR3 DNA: TGTGCCAGCAGTGAGCTCGGAGGGGCCGGTACTGGGGCCAACGTCCTGACTTTC
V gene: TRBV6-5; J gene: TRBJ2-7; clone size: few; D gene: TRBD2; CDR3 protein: CASSYYPSGIYEQYF; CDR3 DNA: TGTGCCAGCAGTTACTATCCTAGCGGGATCTACGAGCAGTACTTC
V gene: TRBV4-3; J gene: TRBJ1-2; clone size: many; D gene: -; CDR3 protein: CASSQDPLAGHVGYTF; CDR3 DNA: TGCGCCAGCAGCCAAGATCCCCTGGCCGGACATGTTGGCTACACCTTC